Listed below are T cell receptor beta chains from one sample, sequenced in a study of long-term antiretroviral therapy in people with HIV. Here immunoSEQ multiplex PCR was the method, and the copy in TCRdb shows in-frame clones only, minus some. The top ten clones hold approximately 2% of a sample with approximately 30,000 clones, 95% to 98% of them seen once. Sequenced material: unsorted PBMCs, taken 7.6 years after starting antiretroviral therapy. The source is a man aged 25-45 years with HIV. Both conserved end residues are part of each CDR3. A D gene is named only where the DNA matches it firmly. Clone size is not always given. Where it is, it says once, few, many or a class for expanded clones.

.	.	TRBV7-9	TRBJ2-7	CASSSTGSYEQYF	TGTGCCAGCAGCTCCACGGGCTCCTACGAGCAGTACTTC
.	once	TRBV4-3	TRBJ1-1	CASSRRRSTEAFF	TGCGCCAGCAGCAGACGGAGGAGCACTGAAGCTTTCTTT
TRBD1	.	TRBV9	TRBJ1-2	CASSAGGSYGYTF	TGTGCCAGCAGTGCAGGGGGTAGCTATGGCTACACCTTC
.	.	TRBV7-2	TRBJ2-7	CASSSSWGESYEQYF	TGTGCCAGCAGCTCGTCCTGGGGGGAGTCCTACGAGCAGTACTTC
.	.	TRBV7-8	TRBJ1-2	CASSLVPENYGYTF	TGTGCCAGCAGCTTAGTCCCCGAGAACTATGGCTACACCTTC
.	.	TRBV7-6	TRBJ2-5	CASSGYRGEGTQYF	TGTGCCAGCAGCGGATATAGGGGAGAGGGGACCCAGTACTTC
.	few	TRBV19	TRBJ1-6	CASSGRGWDSPLHF	TGTGCCAGTAGTGGCAGGGGATGGGATTCACCCCTCCACTTT
.	.	TRBV11-2	TRBJ2-1	CASSADPQGTNEQFF	TGTGCCAGCAGCGCCGACCCACAGGGAACTAATGAGCAGTTCTTC
.	.	TRBV19	TRBJ1-2	CASTNTGGYTF	TGTGCCAGTACTAATACGGGTGGCTACACCTTC
.	.	TRBV7-9	TRBJ1-3	CASTYKGGAFLSGNTIYF	TGTGCCAGCACCTACAAAGGGGGGGCTTTCCTTTCTGGAAACACCATATATTTT
.	.	TRBV7-6	TRBJ2-5	CASSLAPGRAETQYF	TGTGCCAGCAGCTTGGCCCCCGGGCGGGCTGAGACCCAGTACTTC
.	.	TRBV7-9	TRBJ2-7	CASSLGQWPYEQYF	TGTGCCAGCAGCTTAGGGCAGTGGCCCTACGAGCAGTACTTC
.	.	TRBV9	TRBJ2-3	CASSSTLDTQYF	TGTGCCAGCAGCTCAACTCTAGATACGCAGTATTTT
.	.	TRBV6-4	TRBJ1-1	CASRAGLLNTEAFF	TGTGCCAGCAGGGCAGGACTGCTGAACACTGAAGCTTTCTTT
TRBD1	.	TRBV29-1	TRBJ2-7	CSAARDSSVYEQYF	TGCAGCGCCGCACGGGACAGTTCTGTCTACGAGCAGTACTTC
.	.	TRBV7-2	TRBJ2-1	CASSPRLDEQFF	TGTGCCAGCAGCCCACGACTTGATGAGCAGTTCTTC
TRBD2	.	TRBV7-9	TRBJ2-7	CASSRLAGGREQYF	TGTGCCAGCAGCCGACTAGCGGGAGGGCGCGAGCAGTACTTC
TRBD2	once	TRBV2	TRBJ2-7	CASRFLAGGSYEQYF	TGTGCCAGCAGGTTTCTAGCGGGAGGATCTTACGAGCAGTACTTC
.	large	TRBV13	TRBJ2-2	CASSLPTGELFF	TGTGCCAGCAGCTTACCAACCGGGGAGCTGTTTTTT
.	.	TRBV7-9	TRBJ2-2	CASTLWEAGELFF	TGTGCCAGCACCTTGTGGGAGGCCGGGGAGCTGTTTTTT
.	.	TRBV10-3	TRBJ2-5	CAISDGDFQYF	TGTGCCATCAGTGACGGAGATTTCCAGTACTTC
TRBD2	.	TRBV15	TRBJ2-1	CATSRDLKAGYHNEQFF	TGTGCCACCAGCAGAGATTTGAAAGCGGGATACCACAATGAGCAGTTCTTC
.	.	TRBV5-1	TRBJ2-7	CASGPFGAQGVEQYF	TGCGCCAGCGGACCGTTTGGGGCCCAAGGGGTCGAGCAGTACTTC
.	.	TRBV11-3	TRBJ2-1	CASSFFFSGSSYNEQFF	TGTGCCAGCAGCTTTTTCTTTAGCGGAAGCTCCTACAATGAGCAGTTCTTC
TRBD1	.	TRBV6-5	TRBJ2-7	CASSYGQGVYEQYF	TGTGCCAGCAGTTACGGACAGGGGGTCTACGAGCAGTACTTC
.	once	TRBV20-1	TRBJ2-3	CSAPLGGTQYF	TGCAGTGCCCCACTCGGGGGTACGCAGTATTTT
TRBD1	.	TRBV2	TRBJ2-1	CASSDSQGVMDEQFF	TGTGCCAGCAGTGATTCCCAGGGGGTTATGGATGAGCAGTTCTTC
.	.	TRBV9	TRBJ1-2	CASSEMGGGGYGYTF	TGTGCCAGCAGCGAAATGGGGGGGGGTGGCTATGGCTACACCTTC
TRBD1	.	TRBV16	TRBJ2-3	CASSQSEGALRDTQYF	TGTGCCAGCAGCCAGTCCGAGGGGGCCCTGAGAGATACGCAGTATTTT
.	once	TRBV2	TRBJ2-1	CASVPDAQGYFSRFF	TGTGCCAGCGTGCCCGATGCACAGGGCTATTTTAGTCGCTTCTTC
.	few	TRBV7-2	TRBJ1-2	CASSARRVNYGYTF	TGTGCCAGCAGCGCCCGGCGGGTTAACTATGGCTACACCTTC
.	.	TRBV11-2	TRBJ2-3	CASSLASGITDTQYF	TGTGCCAGCAGCTTAGCGTCGGGAATCACAGATACGCAGTATTTT
.	.	TRBV7-8	TRBJ2-2	CASSQFESSGELFF	TGTGCCAGCAGCCAATTCGAATCTAGCGGGGAGCTGTTTTTT
TRBD2	.	TRBV2	TRBJ2-7	CASSSSGDMTHFEQYF	TGTGCCAGCAGTTCCAGCGGGGATATGACCCATTTTGAGCAGTACTTC
TRBD2	.	TRBV15	TRBJ2-1	CATSRQRDYYNEQFF	TGTGCCACCAGCAGACAGCGGGATTATTACAATGAGCAGTTCTTC
TRBD1	.	TRBV11-2	TRBJ1-2	CASSLASDRVRGYTF	TGTGCCAGCAGCTTAGCCTCAGACAGGGTAAGAGGCTACACCTTC
.	.	TRBV5-1	TRBJ2-1	CASTGTSSYNEQFF	TGCGCCAGCACCGGGACCAGCTCCTACAATGAGCAGTTCTTC
.	.	TRBV15	TRBJ1-5	CATSRDFSRAAGGAQHF	TGTGCCACCAGCAGAGATTTTAGTAGGGCAGCAGGTGGGGCCCAGCATTTT
TRBD1	.	TRBV27	TRBJ2-7	CASSGGRQGITYEQYF	TGTGCCAGCAGTGGGGGACGACAGGGAATAACGTACGAGCAGTACTTC
.	.	TRBV7-9	TRBJ1-5	CASSPGGHQPQHF	TGTGCCAGCAGCCCGGGGGGGCATCAGCCCCAGCATTTT
.	.	TRBV25-1	TRBJ2-7	CASRGRTYEQYF	TGTGCCAGCAGGGGGCGGACCTACGAGCAGTACTTC
.	.	TRBV27	TRBJ2-7	CASRPGSGDSYEQYF	TGTGCCAGCAGACCAGGCTCCGGAGACTCCTACGAGCAGTACTTC
.	.	TRBV5-1	TRBJ2-7	CASSLAQGKSYEQYF	TGCGCCAGCAGCTTGGCCCAGGGGAAGTCCTACGAGCAGTACTTC
.	.	TRBV9	TRBJ2-5	CASSEGTGETQYF	TGTGCCAGCAGCGAGGGTACGGGGGAGACCCAGTACTTC
.	once	TRBV19	TRBJ1-2	CASSPRTVYYGYTF	TGTGCCAGTAGTCCTAGGACAGTATACTATGGCTACACCTTC
.	.	TRBV21-1	TRBJ1-5	CASSRSGQPQHF	TGTGCCAGCAGCAGAAGTGGTCAGCCCCAGCATTTT
TRBD1	.	TRBV7-2	TRBJ2-7	CASSFRTGGYEQYF	TGTGCCAGCAGCTTTCGGACAGGGGGCTACGAGCAGTACTTC
.	.	TRBV4-3	TRBJ1-1	CASSLTNTEAFF	TGCGCCAGCAGCCTCACGAACACTGAAGCTTTCTTT
.	.	TRBV13	TRBJ2-7	CASSLDRYEQYF	TGTGCCAGCAGCTTAGACCGCTACGAGCAGTACTTC
.	.	TRBV7-2	TRBJ1-2	CASSLALADLYGYTF	TGTGCCAGCAGCTTAGCGCTGGCAGACCTCTATGGCTACACCTTC